This passage covers 25 T cell receptor beta chains from one sample sequenced in a study of T-cell memory formation after mild COVID-19. TCRdb analysed the 5' RACE reads with MiXCR anew, one entry per CDR3 protein. The sample records under 250,000 distinct CDR3 sequences, 15% being singletons. The material sequenced was PBMCs or a T cell subset sorted from them (not recorded which). Every receptor here comes from an adult woman who had mild COVID-19 (a few samples of this study predate the infection). Cell type and time point are not known.

This clonotype was observed at least ten times. The chain recombines TRBV5-1 with TRBJ2-5, with 7 bases lining up with TRBD1. The CDR3 consists of 14 residues. V was pared by 4 bases and J by 5 bases, with 8 bases of the junction left unmatched. Germline lookup yields CDR1 SGHRS and CDR2 YFSETQ. CDR3 amino acids: CASSRQQGMETQYF. The DNA for the CDR3 is TGCGCCAGCAGCCGCCAACAGGGGATGGAGACCCAGTACTTC.

The chain is built from TRBV12-3 or TRBV12-4 and TRBJ1-5; 7 nucleotides line up with TRBD1. The CDR3 is made up of 15 amino acids. Trimming at V came to 5 bases and at J to 1 base, leaving 5 bases not matched to a gene. The CDR3 spells CASSPTGLSNQPQHF. CDR3 in DNA: TGTGCCAGCAGTCCGACAGGGTTGAGCAATCAGCCCCAGCATTTT.

The chain combines TRBV5-1 with TRBJ1-2, with 12 bases identical to TRBD1. V lost 4 bases to trimming and J lost 4 bases; unmatched junction nucleotides: 5. CDR1 is SGHRS, CDR2 YFSETQ, per germline. The CDR3 is 15 residues long. CDR3 in amino acids: CASSHGTGGSYGYTF. In nucleotides, the CDR3 is TGCGCCAGCAGCCACGGGACAGGGGGCTCCTATGGCTACACCTTC. Together with reference TRBV5-1 and TRBJ1-2, the CDR3 gives the full variable domain: KAGVTQTPRYLIKTRGQQVTLSCSPISGHRSVSWYQQTPGQGLQFLFEYFSETQRNKGNFPGRFSGRQFSNSRSEMNVSTLELGDSALYLCASSHGTGGSYGYTFGSGTRLTVV.

V gene TRBV20-1 combines with J gene TRBJ1-5; D is uncertain. CDR3 length: 16 amino acids. The ends were cut back, 0 bases at V and 6 bases at J, with 18 bases in the middle. Germline lookup yields CDR1 DFQATT and CDR2 SNEGSKA (reference sequence). CDR3 nucleotide sequence: TGCAGTGCTAGAGATGGAAGAGAAGGTGCAAGTCAGCCCCAGCATTTT. Translating it yields CSARDGREGASQPQHF.

The chain links TRBV29-1 to TRBJ2-4; no clear D gene. CDR3 length equals 13 residues. The germline V gene encodes CDR1 SQVTM and CDR2 ANQGSEA. The ends were cut back, 1 base at V and 0 bases at J, with 4 bases in the middle. The CDR3 coding sequence is TGCAGCGTTGAAGCCGGAGCCAAAAACATTCAGTACTTC. It yields the protein CSVEAGAKNIQYF.

In its sample, this clonotype was seen a few times. The rearrangement joins TRBV29-1 to TRBJ2-7, with a tentative D call TRBD1 (5 bases). The germline V and J ends were trimmed by 4 bases and 3 bases, with 10 bases remaining between them. The CDR3 contains 12 residues. Germline V CDR1 and CDR2: SQVTM, ANQGSEA. CDR3 nucleotide sequence: TGCAGCGTTGGCGACAGATACTACGAGCAGTACTTC. Amino acid sequence: CSVGDRYYEQYF.

The DNA for the CDR3 is TGCGCCAGCAGCCAAGTGTCGTCCAGGGCGAACACTGAAGCTTTCTTT. Translated, it gives CASSQVSSRANTEAFF. The J gene is TRBJ1-1, the V gene TRBV4-1; perhaps TRBD1 as D (5 bases). Germline lookup yields CDR1 MGHRA and CDR2 YSYEKL. The CDR3 loop spans 16 amino acids. Trimming pared 1 base from V and 1 base from J, leaving 13 bases between.

V and J are TRBV2 and TRBJ2-3; D is ambiguous. The CDR3 is 11 amino acids. Between the trimmed V and J ends, which lost 7 bases and 8 bases, there was a span of 10 bases. Germline-derived CDR1 and CDR2 are SNHLY and FYNNEI. The CDR3 sequence is CASIQGGTQYF. CDR3 nucleotides: TGTGCCAGCATTCAAGGTGGTACGCAGTATTTT.

This clonotype was seen more than once but under ten times. The chain joins TRBV7-2 to TRBJ2-3; D possibly matches TRBD1 or TRBD2 (5 bases each). The CDR3 runs to 16 residues. CDR1 is SGHTA and CDR2 is FQGNSA in the germline V gene. V was cut by 4 bases and J by 9 bases, with 23 bases left in between. CDR3 region: CASSSPPGPLTATQYF. The DNA of the CDR3 is TGTGCCAGCAGCTCCCCCCCGGGACCGTTAACCGCCACGCAGTATTTT.

This clonotype was detected a few times. This chain uses TRBV9 with TRBJ2-3; the D gene is possibly TRBD2 (5 bases). Germline assignment: CDR1 SGDLS and CDR2 YYNGEE. The CDR3 has 17 amino acids. The V end lost 0 bases, the J end lost 3 bases, and 17 bases lay between the germline ends. The CDR3 sequence: CASSVARGGPRTDTQYF. The CDR3 coding sequence is TGTGCCAGCAGCGTAGCTCGGGGTGGGCCCAGGACAGATACGCAGTATTTT.

This clonotype was counted between two and nine times. This chain connects TRBV5-6 to TRBJ1-2; D is perhaps TRBD1 (5 bases). Germline V gives CDR1 SGHDT, CDR2 YYEEEE. The CDR3 has 14 amino acids. Trimming removed 4 bases at V and 5 bases at J, with 15 bases between. Here the CDR3 DNA reads TGTGCCAGCAGCCTGAGGCGGGGGGATTATGGCTACACCTTC. It translates to CASSLRRGDYGYTF.

There are a few counts of this clonotype. The DNA for the CDR3 is TGTGCCAGCAGTCCCAAGACTAGCGCCTTGAGCTCCTACAATGAGCAGTTCTTC. It specifies CASSPKTSALSSYNEQFF. The J gene is TRBJ2-1, the V gene TRBV6-5; 8 nucleotides agree with TRBD2. Germline V gene data show CDR1 as MNHEY and CDR2 as SVGAGI. Germline trimming cut 5 bases from V and 0 bases from J; bases unmatched to any gene: 12. The CDR3 consists of 18 residues.

This clonotype was seen more than once but under ten times. This sequence joins TRBV21-1 and TRBJ1-2. TRBV21-1 is described as a pseudogene. CDR3 length equals 10 residues. DNA for the CDR3: TGTGCCAGGCCGGTTCGTGGCTACACCTTC. It specifies CARPVRGYTF.

V gene TRBV18 combines with J gene TRBJ1-1; TRBD1 is a possible D gene (6 bases). Germline CDR1 and CDR2: KGHSH and LQKENI. The CDR3 has 13 amino acids. V lost 3 bases and J lost 9, with 14 bases in between. CDR3 amino acids: CASSPGGQGKAFF. Written as DNA, the CDR3 is TGTGCCAGCTCACCGGGGGGACAAGGGAAAGCTTTCTTT.

The CDR3 DNA sequence: TGTGCCAGCAGACCCTCCGGGACAGGGGGTAGGATCTCTGGAAACACCATATATTTT. Its protein product is CASRPSGTGGRISGNTIYF. The V and J genes are TRBV3-1 and TRBJ1-3, with 11 bases aligning to TRBD1. Germline V gene data show CDR1 as LGHDT and CDR2 as YNNKEL (reference sequence). V trimming: 6 bases; J trimming: 0 bases; junction bases outside the gene matches: 13. The CDR3 consists of 19 residues.

The table lists this clonotype with a few counts. The V gene is TRBV7-3, the J gene TRBJ1-1; D perhaps matches TRBD1 (6 bases). The germline V gene has CDR1 SGHTA and CDR2 FQGTGA. Trimming cost V 6 bases and J 5 bases, with 19 bases left between them. This CDR3 spans 15 amino acids. CDR3 bases: TGTGCCAGCAGTTTCCTCTTCAGGGGAGGAACTGAAGCTTTCTTT. Protein product: CASSFLFRGGTEAFF. The complete variable domain, with remaining parts taken from reference TRBV7-3 and TRBJ1-1, reads GAGVSQTPSNKVTEKGKYVELRCDPISGHTALYWYRQSLGQGPEFLIYFQGTGAADDSGLPNDRFFAVRPEGSVSTLKIQRTERGDSAVYLCASSFLFRGGTEAFFGQGTRLTVV.

V gene TRBV5-1 combines with J gene TRBJ2-2; tentatively, D is TRBD1 (5 bases). Germline V gene sequence: CDR1 SGHRS, CDR2 YFSETQ. CDR3 length: 15 residues. V lost 4 bases and J 0 bases, leaving 10 bases between the germline ends. The DNA for the CDR3 is TGCGCCAGCAGCGTCGCACAGGCGAACACCGGGGAGCTGTTTTTT. It is translated as CASSVAQANTGELFF.

The V gene is TRBV27, the J gene TRBJ1-5; TRBD1 matches at 7 bases. Losses at the gene ends were 5 bases for V and 1 base for J; bases not matched to a gene: 5. Germline loops: CDR1 MNHEY, CDR2 SMNVEV (reference sequence). The CDR3 is 15 residues long. As DNA, the CDR3 is TGTGCCAGCAGTAACAGGGGAGGGAGCAATCAGCCCCAGCATTTT. Translating it yields CASSNRGGSNQPQHF.

This clonotype has only a few counts. The chain links TRBV6-6 to TRBJ1-5; TRBD1 matches 7 bases. Germline values: CDR1 MNHNY, CDR2 SVGAGI (reference sequence). The CDR3 has 18 residues. V lost 5 bases, J lost 1 base, and 14 bases stayed unmatched. The CDR3 sequence is CASSPHTSGQSSNQPQHF. In nucleotides, the CDR3 is TGTGCCAGCAGTCCCCATACCTCGGGACAGTCGAGCAATCAGCCCCAGCATTTT.

This rearrangement joins TRBV6-2 or TRBV6-3 to TRBJ1-5, with TRBD1 matching over 9 bases. Looked up from germline, CDR1 is MNHEY and CDR2 is SVGEGT. The CDR3 is 17 amino acids. Unmatched junction bases numbered 6, after V lost 0 bases and J lost 3 bases. DNA of the CDR3: TGTGCCAGCAGTTACTCGATGAGGACAGGGGTCAATCAGCCCCAGCATTTT. Its protein is CASSYSMRTGVNQPQHF.

The genes are TRBV24-1 and TRBJ2-1, with 9 bases identical to TRBD2. The CDR3 runs 14 residues. Germline CDR1 KGHDR, CDR2 SFDVKD. V shed 7 bases, J shed 1 base, and the junction held 1 base outside the gene matches. CDR3 protein: CATRAGGSYNEQFF. In nucleotides, the CDR3 is TGTGCCACCAGGGCGGGAGGGTCCTACAATGAGCAGTTCTTC.

This clonotype was observed a few times. This sequence joins TRBV6-1 and TRBJ1-1, with D tentatively TRBD1 (5 bases). V was cut by 2 bases and J by 8 bases, with 12 bases left in between. The CDR3 runs 13 residues. Germline V lookup: CDR1 MNHNS, CDR2 SASEGT. The CDR3 DNA is TGTGCCAGCAGTGAACAGGGAGGTTCAGAAGCTTTCTTT. It translates to CASSEQGGSEAFF.

This clonotype came up many times. This chain links TRBV7-8 with TRBJ2-7; 7 bases line up with TRBD2. The germline gives CDR1 SGHVS, CDR2 FQNEAQ. V gave up 6 bases and J gave up 3 bases; unmatched junction bases: 11. This CDR3 region has 15 residues. The CDR3 loop reads CASRGREGPDYEQYF. As DNA, the CDR3 is TGTGCCAGCAGGGGGAGGGAGGGCCCAGACTACGAGCAGTACTTC. Full variable domain (rest looked up from reference TRBV7-8 and TRBJ2-7): GAGVSQSPRYKVAKRGQDVALRCDPISGHVSLFWYQQALGQGPEFLTYFQNEAQLDKSGLPSDRFFAERPEGSVSTLKIQRTQQEDSAVYLCASRGREGPDYEQYFGPGTRLTVT.

On this clonotype itself: With a much larger clone just one base away, this may be a read error. This chain uses TRBV18 with TRBJ1-2; 8 bases match TRBD1. The length of the CDR3 is 13 residues. Germline lookup yields CDR1 KGHSH and CDR2 LQKENI. The DNA for the CDR3 is TGTGACAGCGACAGGGGTCTTAACTATGGCTACACCTTC. It translates to CDSDRGLNYGYTF.

This clonotype was seen a handful of times. This CDR3 is CASSLGARDNEQFF. In nucleotides, the CDR3 is TGTGCCAGCAGCTTGGGGGCTCGGGACAATGAGCAGTTCTTC. V and J are TRBV5-4 and TRBJ2-1; D is uncertain. The CDR3 length is 14 residues. V lost 0 bases, J lost 5 bases, and 9 bases lay in between. Germline-derived CDR1 and CDR2 are SGHNT and YYREEE (reference sequence).